This entry lists 8 T cell receptor beta chains sequenced from one sample in a study of control samples from healthy donors and cancer patients (dated by TCRdb to the early 2020s). The library was produced with the immunoSEQ multiplex PCR assay. Imported from immuneACCESS, the table was reduced by TCRdb to in-frame sequences with V and J called. These copies leave out some clones; in studies compared against another copy, an unresolved V gene accounts for under half, and the cause of the remainder is not known. This sample comprises roughly 120,000 clones, about 95% of them detected only once. The ten biggest clones cover approximately 4% of the sample. Material for sequencing was blood. Every receptor here comes from a man under 40 in good health.

The chain employs TRBV14 and TRBJ2-1, with a weak D call TRBD2 (7 bases). This CDR3 is built from 19 residues. In germline, CDR1 is SGHDN, CDR2 FVKESK. V shed 1 base and J shed 4 bases, with 23 bases lying between them. The CDR3 DNA reads TGTGCCAGCAGCCAAGCGTTTGTACGGGGGGCCAGCTTATACAATGAGCAGTTCTTC. Its protein product is CASSQAFVRGASLYNEQFF.

J is TRBJ1-4 and V is TRBV5-1, with TRBD1 matching 12 bases. Germline V gene data show CDR1 as SGHRS and CDR2 as YFSETQ. Trimming took 2 bases from V and 5 from J; bases not matched to a gene: 4. The CDR3 runs to 16 residues. This CDR3 is CASSFQGQGANEKLFF. The DNA for the CDR3 is TGCGCCAGCAGCTTCCAGGGACAGGGGGCGAATGAAAAACTGTTTTTT.

The CDR3 DNA follows: TGTGCCAGAAGCCAAGACGGGACAGGGAACACTGAAGCTTTCTTT. Protein: CARSQDGTGNTEAFF. The chain joins TRBV7-5 to TRBJ1-1; TRBD1 is taken as the D call from the table, unchecked against the DNA. TRBV7-5 is marked as a pseudogene. The CDR3 consists of 15 residues.

The V gene is TRBV11-2, the J gene TRBJ1-2; the match to TRBD1 covers 8 bases. Germline V gene data show CDR1 as SGHAT and CDR2 as FQNNGV. The CDR3 spans 13 residues. Trimming cost V 0 bases and J 9 bases; bases outside gene matches: 3. The CDR3 DNA follows: TGTGCCAGCAGCTTAGAAGACAGGGGTCGCTACACCTTC. Its protein product is CASSLEDRGRYTF.

The chain is built from TRBV9 and TRBJ2-2; D unclear. Per germline, CDR1 SGDLS and CDR2 YYNGEE. This CDR3 is built from 12 residues. Trimming shortened V by 5 bases and J by 2 bases, and 4 bases separated the two germline ends. CDR3: CASSGNTGELFF. As DNA, the CDR3 is TGTGCCAGCAGTGGAAACACCGGGGAGCTGTTTTTT.

V gene TRBV9 combines with J gene TRBJ2-2; D may be TRBD1 (5 bases). This CDR3 contains 16 residues. CDR1 and CDR2 from the germline V gene are SGDLS and YYNGEE. Trimming took 3 bases from V and 4 from J, leaving 16 bases between them. CDR3 in DNA: TGTGCCAGCAGCGCCCCAGGGCCCGACGGCACCGGGGAGCTGTTTTTT. Protein product: CASSAPGPDGTGELFF.

The chain has TRBV6-2 or TRBV6-3 and TRBJ1-2; tentatively, D is TRBD1 (5 bases). Looked up from germline, CDR1 is MNHEY and CDR2 is SVGEGT. This CDR3 comprises 16 residues. V was cut by 2 bases and J by 4 bases, with 17 bases left in between. CDR3 nucleotide sequence: TGTGCCAGCAGTTACACCGTCCAGGGCACTTCCTATGGCTACACCTTC. It encodes CASSYTVQGTSYGYTF.

The V call is TRBV4-1, the J call TRBJ1-1; 10 bases map to TRBD1. Germline V lookup: CDR1 MGHRA, CDR2 YSYEKL. CDR3 length: 17 amino acids. With 3 bases clipped from V and 3 bases from J, the junction kept 10 bases outside the gene matches. The CDR3 is CASSQGTGEGGDTEAFF. CDR3 coding DNA: TGCGCCAGCAGCCAGGGGACAGGGGAGGGAGGCGACACTGAAGCTTTCTTT.